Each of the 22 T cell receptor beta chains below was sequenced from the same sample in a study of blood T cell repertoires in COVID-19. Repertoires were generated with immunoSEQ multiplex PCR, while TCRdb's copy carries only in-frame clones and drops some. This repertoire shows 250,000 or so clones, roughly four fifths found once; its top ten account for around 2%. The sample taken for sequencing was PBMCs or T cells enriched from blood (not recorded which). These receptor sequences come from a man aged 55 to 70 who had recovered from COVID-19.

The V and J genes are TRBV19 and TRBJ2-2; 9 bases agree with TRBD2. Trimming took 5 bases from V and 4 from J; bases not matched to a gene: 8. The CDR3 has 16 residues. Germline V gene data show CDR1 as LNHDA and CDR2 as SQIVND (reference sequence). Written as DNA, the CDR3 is TGTGCCAGTAGTCCCTCGAGCGGGGGGCTCACCGGGGAGCTGTTTTTT. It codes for CASSPSSGGLTGELFF.

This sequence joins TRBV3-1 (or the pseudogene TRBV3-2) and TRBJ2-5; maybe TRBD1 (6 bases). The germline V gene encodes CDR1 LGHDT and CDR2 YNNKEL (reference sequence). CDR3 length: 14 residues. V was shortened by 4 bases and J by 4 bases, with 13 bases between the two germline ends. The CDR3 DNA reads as TGTGCCAGCAGCCTTCCAGGGGCGGGAGAGACCCAGTACTTC. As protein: CASSLPGAGETQYF.

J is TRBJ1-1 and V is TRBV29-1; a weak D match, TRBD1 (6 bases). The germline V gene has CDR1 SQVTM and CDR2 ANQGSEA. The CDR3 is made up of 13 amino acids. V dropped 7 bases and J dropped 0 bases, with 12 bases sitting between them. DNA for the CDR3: TGCAGCGAAACGGACAGCATGAACACTGAAGCTTTCTTT. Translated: CSETDSMNTEAFF.

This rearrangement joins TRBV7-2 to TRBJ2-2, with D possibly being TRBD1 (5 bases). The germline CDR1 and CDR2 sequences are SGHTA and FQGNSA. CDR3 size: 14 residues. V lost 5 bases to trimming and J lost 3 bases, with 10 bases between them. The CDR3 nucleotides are TGTGCCAGCAGCCCAGGGTGGGACACCGGGGAGCTGTTTTTT. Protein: CASSPGWDTGELFF.

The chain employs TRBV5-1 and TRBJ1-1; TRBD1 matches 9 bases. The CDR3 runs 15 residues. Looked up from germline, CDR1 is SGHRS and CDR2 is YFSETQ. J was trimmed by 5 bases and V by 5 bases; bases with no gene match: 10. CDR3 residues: CASSSTGGAWTEAFF. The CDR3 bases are TGCGCCAGCAGTTCTACAGGGGGCGCGTGGACTGAAGCTTTCTTT.

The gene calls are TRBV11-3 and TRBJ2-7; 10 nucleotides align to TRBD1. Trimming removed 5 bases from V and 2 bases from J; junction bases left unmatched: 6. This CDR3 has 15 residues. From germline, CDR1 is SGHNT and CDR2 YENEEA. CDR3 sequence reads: CASSRGQGGPYEQYF. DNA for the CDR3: TGTGCCAGCAGCCGAGGACAGGGGGGGCCCTACGAGCAGTACTTC.

CDR3 DNA sequence: TGTGCCAGCAGCCCATCTCTGGTAGCGGGCCAGTACATTCAGTACTTC. Encoded protein: CASSPSLVAGQYIQYF. V and J are TRBV27 and TRBJ2-4, with 7 bases that match TRBD2. CDR1 is MNHEY and CDR2 is SMNVEV in the germline V gene (reference sequence). This CDR3 is 16 amino acids long. V lost 6 bases and J lost 8; bases outside the gene matches: 16.

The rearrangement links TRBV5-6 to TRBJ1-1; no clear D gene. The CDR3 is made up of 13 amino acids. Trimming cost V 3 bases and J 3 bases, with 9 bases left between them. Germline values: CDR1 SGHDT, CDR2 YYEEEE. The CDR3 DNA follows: TGTGCCAGCAGCTACCTCGGGGACACTGAAGCTTTCTTT. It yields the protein CASSYLGDTEAFF.

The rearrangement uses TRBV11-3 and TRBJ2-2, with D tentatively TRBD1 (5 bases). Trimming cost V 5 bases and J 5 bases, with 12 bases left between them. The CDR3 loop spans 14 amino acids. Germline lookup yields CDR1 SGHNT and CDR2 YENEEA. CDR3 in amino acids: CASSSETETGELFF. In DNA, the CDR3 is TGTGCCAGCAGCAGTGAGACAGAAACCGGGGAGCTGTTTTTT. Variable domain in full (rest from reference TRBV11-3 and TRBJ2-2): EAGVVQSPRYKIIEKKQPVAFWCNPISGHNTLYWYLQNLGQGPELLIRYENEEAVDDSQLPKDRFSAERLKGVDSTLKIQPAELGDSAVYLCASSSETETGELFFGEGSRLTVL.

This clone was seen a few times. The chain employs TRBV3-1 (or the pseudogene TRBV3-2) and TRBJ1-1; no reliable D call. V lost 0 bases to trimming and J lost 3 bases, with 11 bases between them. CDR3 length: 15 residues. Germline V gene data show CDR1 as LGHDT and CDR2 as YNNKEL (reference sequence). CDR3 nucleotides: TGTGCCAGCAGCCAAGATCAGTTGCTGCACACTGAAGCTTTCTTT. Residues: CASSQDQLLHTEAFF.

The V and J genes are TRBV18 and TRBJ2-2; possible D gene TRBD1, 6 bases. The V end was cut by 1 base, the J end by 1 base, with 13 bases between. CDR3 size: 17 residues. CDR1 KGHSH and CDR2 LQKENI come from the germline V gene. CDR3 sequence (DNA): TGTGCCAGCTCACCACGGACCGCGACAGGGAACACCGGGGAGCTGTTTTTT. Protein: CASSPRTATGNTGELFF.

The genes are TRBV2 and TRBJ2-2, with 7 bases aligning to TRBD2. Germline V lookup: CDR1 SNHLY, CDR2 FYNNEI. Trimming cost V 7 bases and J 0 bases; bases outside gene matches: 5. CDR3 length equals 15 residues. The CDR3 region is CASTIAGANTGELFF. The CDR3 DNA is TGTGCCAGCACCATAGCGGGCGCGAACACCGGGGAGCTGTTTTTT. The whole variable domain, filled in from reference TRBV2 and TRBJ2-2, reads EPEVTQTPSHQVTQMGQEVILRCVPISNHLYFYWYRQILGQKVEFLVSFYNNEISEKSEIFDDQFSVERPDGSNFTLKIRSTKLEDSAMYFCASTIAGANTGELFFGEGSRLTVL.

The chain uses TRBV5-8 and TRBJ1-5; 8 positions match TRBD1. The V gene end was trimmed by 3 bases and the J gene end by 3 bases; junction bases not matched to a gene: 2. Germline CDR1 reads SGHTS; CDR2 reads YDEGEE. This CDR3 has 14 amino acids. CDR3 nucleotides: TGTGCCAGCAGCTGGACAGGGTTCAATCAGCCCCAGCATTTT. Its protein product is CASSWTGFNQPQHF.

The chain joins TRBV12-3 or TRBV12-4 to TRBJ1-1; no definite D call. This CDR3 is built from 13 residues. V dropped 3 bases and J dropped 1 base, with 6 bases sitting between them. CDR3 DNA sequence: TGTGCCAGCAGTTTTGTACAGAACACTGAAGCTTTCTTT. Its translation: CASSFVQNTEAFF.

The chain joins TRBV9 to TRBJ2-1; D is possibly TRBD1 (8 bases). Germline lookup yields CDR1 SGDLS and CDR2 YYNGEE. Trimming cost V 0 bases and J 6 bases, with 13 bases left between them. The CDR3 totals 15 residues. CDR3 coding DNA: TGTGCCAGCAGCGTAGAACAGGGGGGGTCCAATGAGCAGTTCTTC. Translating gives CASSVEQGGSNEQFF.

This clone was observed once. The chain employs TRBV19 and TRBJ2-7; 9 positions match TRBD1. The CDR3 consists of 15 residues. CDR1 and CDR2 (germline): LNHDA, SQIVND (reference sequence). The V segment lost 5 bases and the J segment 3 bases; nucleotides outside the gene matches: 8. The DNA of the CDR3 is TGTGCCAGTAGTGTACCGGGACAGGGTGACTACGAGCAGTACTTC. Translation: CASSVPGQGDYEQYF.

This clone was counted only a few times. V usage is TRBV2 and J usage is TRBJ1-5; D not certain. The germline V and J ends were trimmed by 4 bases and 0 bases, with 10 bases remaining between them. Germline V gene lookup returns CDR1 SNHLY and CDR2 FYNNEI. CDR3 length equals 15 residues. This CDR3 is CASSGGAYSNQPQHF. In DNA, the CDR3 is TGTGCCAGCAGTGGAGGAGCATATAGCAATCAGCCCCAGCATTTT.

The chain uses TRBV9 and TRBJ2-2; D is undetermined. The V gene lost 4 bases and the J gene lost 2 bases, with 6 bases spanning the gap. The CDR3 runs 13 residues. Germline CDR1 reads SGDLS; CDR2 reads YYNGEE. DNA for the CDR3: TGTGCCAGCAGCCCTCGTAACACCGGGGAGCTGTTTTTT. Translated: CASSPRNTGELFF.

The CDR3 nucleotides are TGTGCCAGCAGTCCGCTTAGGGGACAGGGATGGGGTCAGCCCCAGCATTTT. Translation gives CASSPLRGQGWGQPQHF. V and J are TRBV6-6 and TRBJ1-5; 9 bases fit TRBD1. Germline V gives CDR1 MNHNY, CDR2 SVGAGI (reference sequence). The CDR3 spans 17 residues. J gave up 6 bases and V 5 bases, and 14 bases lay outside the gene matches.

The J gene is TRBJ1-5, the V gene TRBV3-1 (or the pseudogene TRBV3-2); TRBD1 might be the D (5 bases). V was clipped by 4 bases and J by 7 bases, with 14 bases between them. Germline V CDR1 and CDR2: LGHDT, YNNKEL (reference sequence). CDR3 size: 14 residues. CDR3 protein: CASSLSRVEQPQHF. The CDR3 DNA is TGTGCCAGCAGCCTTTCCAGGGTTGAACAGCCCCAGCATTTT.

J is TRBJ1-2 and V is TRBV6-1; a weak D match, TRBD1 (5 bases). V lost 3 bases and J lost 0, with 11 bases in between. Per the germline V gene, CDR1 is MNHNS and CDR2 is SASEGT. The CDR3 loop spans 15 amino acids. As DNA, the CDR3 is TGTGCCAGCAGTGAGCTCCCGACAGCTAACTATGGCTACACCTTC. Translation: CASSELPTANYGYTF.

The CDR3 DNA reads TGTGCCATCAGTCAGGACAGCATGAACACTGAAGCTTTCTTT. Its translation is CAISQDSMNTEAFF. V gene TRBV10-3 combines with J gene TRBJ1-1, with D tentatively TRBD1 (6 bases). Deletions cut 5 bases from V and 0 bases from J, with 10 bases between. This CDR3 spans 14 amino acids. Germline values: CDR1 ENHRY, CDR2 SYGVKD.